This TCR beta chain was recovered during a study of blood T cell repertoires in COVID-19. On the study more broadly: The United States, Italy and Spain supplied acute and convalescent COVID-19 samples. T cells, B-cell-depleted T cells, or PBMCs supplied cDNA or gDNA.

Authors' data handling: Reference gene primers were amplified, and this amplification served to estimate nucleated cell counts. Sequenced by immunoSEQ multiplex PCR; TCRdb stores in-frame clones only, minus some. That table furnishes V, J and clone size, whereas the DNA furnished D and trimming. The table records about 52,000 clones, about 83% of them present only once. Sequencing input: peripheral blood. The receptor was derived from a woman over 75 with acute or convalescent COVID-19.

The CDR3 sequence: CASSLRGTGMETQYF. For the CDR3, the DNA is TGTGCCAGCAGCTTAAGGGGTACAGGCATGGAGACCCAGTACTTC. The chain carries TRBV7-3 and TRBJ2-5; possibly TRBD1 for D (5 bases). This CDR3 is 15 amino acids long. Germline loops: CDR1 SGHTA, CDR2 FQGTGA. V was shortened by 1 base and J by 5 bases, with 14 bases between the two germline ends.